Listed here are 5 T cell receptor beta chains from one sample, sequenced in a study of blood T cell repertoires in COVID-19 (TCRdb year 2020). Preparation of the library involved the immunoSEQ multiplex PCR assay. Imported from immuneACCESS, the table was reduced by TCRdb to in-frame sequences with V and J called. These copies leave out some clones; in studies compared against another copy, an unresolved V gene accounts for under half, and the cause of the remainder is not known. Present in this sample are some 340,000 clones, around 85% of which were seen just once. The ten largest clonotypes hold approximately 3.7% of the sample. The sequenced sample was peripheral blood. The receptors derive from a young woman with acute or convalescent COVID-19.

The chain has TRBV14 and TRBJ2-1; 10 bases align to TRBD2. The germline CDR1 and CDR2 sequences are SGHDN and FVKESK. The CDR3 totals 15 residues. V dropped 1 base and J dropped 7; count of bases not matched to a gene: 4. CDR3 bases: TGTGCCAGCAGCCAAGTAGCGGGAGGTTTGAATGAGCAGTTCTTC. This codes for CASSQVAGGLNEQFF.

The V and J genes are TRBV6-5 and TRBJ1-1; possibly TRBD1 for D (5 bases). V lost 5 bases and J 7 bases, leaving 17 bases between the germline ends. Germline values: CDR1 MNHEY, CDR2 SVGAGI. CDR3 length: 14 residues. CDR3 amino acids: CASSTTTVTHEAFF. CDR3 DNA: TGTGCCAGCAGTACGACGACAGTTACCCATGAAGCTTTCTTT.

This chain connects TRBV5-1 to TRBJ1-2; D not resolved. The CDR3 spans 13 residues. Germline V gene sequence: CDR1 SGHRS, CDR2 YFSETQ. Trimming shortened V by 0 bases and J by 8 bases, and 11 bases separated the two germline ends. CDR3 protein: CASSLEEGSGYTF. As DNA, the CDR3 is TGCGCCAGCAGCTTGGAGGAGGGATCCGGCTACACCTTC.

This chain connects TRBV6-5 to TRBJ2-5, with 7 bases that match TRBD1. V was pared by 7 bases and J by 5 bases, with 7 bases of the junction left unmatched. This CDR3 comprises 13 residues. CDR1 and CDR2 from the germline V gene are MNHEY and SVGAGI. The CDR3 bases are TGTGCCAGCAACGACAGGGAAAAGGAGACCCAGTACTTC. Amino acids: CASNDREKETQYF.

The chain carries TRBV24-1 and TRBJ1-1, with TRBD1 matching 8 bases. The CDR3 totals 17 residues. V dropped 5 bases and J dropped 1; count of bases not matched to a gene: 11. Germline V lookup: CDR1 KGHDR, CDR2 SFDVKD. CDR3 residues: CATSGNRDRQGNTEAFF. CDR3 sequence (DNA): TGTGCCACCAGTGGAAACCGGGACAGGCAAGGGAACACTGAAGCTTTCTTT.